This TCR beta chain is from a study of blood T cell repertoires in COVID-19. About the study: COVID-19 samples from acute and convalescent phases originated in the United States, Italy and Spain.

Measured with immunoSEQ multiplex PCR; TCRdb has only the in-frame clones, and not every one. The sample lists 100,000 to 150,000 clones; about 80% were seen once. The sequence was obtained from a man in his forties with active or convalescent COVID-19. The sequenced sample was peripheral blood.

The CDR3 nucleotides read TGTGCCAGCTCACCAGGCCATGCCGGGGAGCTGTTTTTT. Its translation is CASSPGHAGELFF. The chain uses TRBV18 and TRBJ2-2; unclear D gene. There are 13 residues in the CDR3. The ends were cut back, 2 bases at V and 6 bases at J, with 7 bases in the middle. Germline assignment: CDR1 KGHSH and CDR2 LQKENI.